The 29 T cell receptor beta chains presented below share a single source sample, sequenced in a study of Graves' ophthalmopathy and Graves' hyperthyroidism. As the template, RNA transcripts were used to amplify TCR beta CDR3 regions. The authors performed first-round RT-PCR with HTBI primers and then a second-round multiplex PCR. TCRdb fed the multiplex PCR reads into MiXCR, producing one record per CDR3 protein. This sample has about 1.1 million distinct CDR3 sequences, with less than 45% found just once. The sequenced material came from peripheral blood or thyroid tissue (not recorded which). These receptors were obtained from an adult man with Graves' hyperthyroidism.

Only a few counts were recorded for this clonotype. V and J are TRBV10-1 and TRBJ2-5, with D perhaps TRBD2 (7 bases). CDR1 is WNHNN, CDR2 SYGVQD, per germline (reference sequence). Trimming left V 3 bases short and J 7 bases short, with 15 bases between. CDR3 length: 14 residues. The CDR3 nucleotides are TGCGCCAGCAGTGACCGCGGGGGCAATCGGACCCAGTACTTC. This gives the protein CASSDRGGNRTQYF.

To note about this clonotype: This may be a read error, as it is one base from a much larger clone. The conserved closing phenylalanine or tryptophan is absent in this CDR3, likely reflecting a read error. V usage is TRBV7-2 and J usage is TRBJ1-3, with D hard to call. The CDR3 is 15 amino acids. Trimming took off 1 base at V and 4 bases at J, with 11 bases between the two ends. Germline V gives CDR1 SGHTA, CDR2 FQGNSA. The CDR3: CASSLGRLTGNTIYC. CDR3 DNA: TGTGCCAGCAGCTTAGGTAGACTGACCGGAAACACCATATATTGT.

This clonotype was counted a few times. CDR3 region: CASSETDREYF. Written as DNA, the CDR3 is TGTGCCAGCAGTGAGACAGACCGCGAGTACTTC. The V gene is TRBV6-5, the J gene TRBJ2-7, with D perhaps TRBD1 (5 bases). This CDR3 is 11 amino acids long. In germline, CDR1 is MNHEY, CDR2 SVGAGI. V lost 5 bases and J lost 11, with 13 bases in between.

There are a few counts of this clonotype. This chain joins TRBV20-1 and TRBJ2-7; 9 bases match TRBD1. CDR1 DFQATT and CDR2 SNEGSKA come from the germline V gene (reference sequence). The CDR3 sequence is 15 residues long. V lost 0 bases to trimming and J lost 5 bases; unmatched junction nucleotides: 8. Here the CDR3 reads CSARDVGTGIDEQYF. DNA for the CDR3: TGCAGTGCTAGAGATGTGGGGACAGGGATCGACGAGCAGTACTTC.

As to this clonotype: Relative to the germline gene, one junction end is altered; a read error may explain this. The rearrangement uses TRBV10-3 and TRBJ1-5; no firm D call. This CDR3 is 13 amino acids long. Germline lookup yields CDR1 ENHRY and CDR2 SYGVKD. The CDR3: CASSYFLEETQHF. The CDR3 DNA reads TGTGCCAGCAGTTACTTTCTGGAAGAGACCCAGCATTTT.

This clonotype has a handful of counts. J is TRBJ2-2 and V is TRBV4-1; 8 bases match TRBD1. The CDR3 runs 18 residues. CDR1 MGHRA and CDR2 YSYEKL come from the germline V gene. V lost 0 bases and J lost 0; bases outside the gene matches: 6. CDR3 protein: CASSQDGQGASNTGELFF. CDR3 coding DNA: TGCGCCAGCAGCCAAGATGGCCAGGGGGCATCGAACACCGGGGAGCTGTTTTTT.

The chain uses TRBV6-6 and TRBJ2-7; possibly TRBD1 or TRBD2 for D (5 bases each). This CDR3 spans 11 amino acids. The V end was cut by 3 bases, the J end by 10 bases, with 10 bases between. Per germline, CDR1 MNHNY and CDR2 SVGAGI (reference sequence). Written as DNA, the CDR3 is TGTGCCAGCAGTTATCAGGGAGTACAGTACTTC. Translation: CASSYQGVQYF.

This clonotype was observed at least ten times. The chain recombines TRBV29-1 with TRBJ2-7; D unclear. V lost 4 bases and J 0 bases, leaving 4 bases between the germline ends. There are 11 residues in the CDR3. Germline-derived CDR1 and CDR2 are SQVTM and ANQGSEA. CDR3 nucleotides: TGCAGCGTTGGGGTCTCCTACGAGCAGTACTTC. It codes for CSVGVSYEQYF.

The V and J genes are TRBV11-1 and TRBJ1-1; 7 bases align to TRBD1. The CDR3 is made up of 14 amino acids. Looked up from germline, CDR1 is SGHAT and CDR2 is FQDESV (reference sequence). Trimming cost V 3 bases and J 3 bases; bases outside gene matches: 4. The CDR3 nucleotides are TGTGCCAGCAGCTTTACAGGGGTAGACACTGAAGCTTTCTTT. The encoded protein is CASSFTGVDTEAFF. Looking up the rest from reference TRBV11-1 and TRBJ1-1 gives the full variable domain: EAEVAQSPRYKITEKSQAVAFWCDPISGHATLYWYRQILGQGPELLVQFQDESVVDDSQLPKDRFSAERLKGVDSTLKIQPAELGDSAMYLCASSFTGVDTEAFFGQGTRLTVV.

The chain has TRBV9 and TRBJ1-5, with a possible D match to TRBD1 (6 bases). CDR3 length: 14 residues. Per germline, CDR1 SGDLS and CDR2 YYNGEE. V lost 4 bases and J lost 9, with 17 bases in between. In DNA form, the CDR3 reads TGTGCCAGCAGCCAGCAGGGTACAGGGCGGCCCCAGCATTTT. Its protein product is CASSQQGTGRPQHF.

This clonotype was found many times. This rearrangement joins TRBV6-1 to TRBJ1-2; TRBD1 matches at 10 bases. Germline loops: CDR1 MNHNS, CDR2 SASEGT. This CDR3 comprises 14 residues. The V and J ends lost 7 bases and 6 bases, in that order; junction bases with no gene match: 8. The CDR3: CASNLGQGNHGYTF. The CDR3 bases are TGTGCCAGCAATTTGGGACAGGGGAATCATGGCTACACCTTC.

The table lists this clonotype with many counts. The chain couples TRBV7-8 to TRBJ1-5; maybe TRBD1 (6 bases). The CDR3 totals 14 residues. Germline V gene data show CDR1 as SGHVS and CDR2 as FQNEAQ. V was clipped by 1 base and J by 7 bases, with 11 bases between them. In DNA form, the CDR3 reads TGTGCCAGCAGCTTAGGTTCGCAGGGGCAGCCCCAGCATTTT. It specifies CASSLGSQGQPQHF. Using reference TRBV7-8 and TRBJ1-5 for the parts outside the CDR3, the full variable domain is GAGVSQSPRYKVAKRGQDVALRCDPISGHVSLFWYQQALGQGPEFLTYFQNEAQLDKSGLPSDRFFAERPEGSVSTLKIQRTQQEDSAVYLCASSLGSQGQPQHFGDGTRLSIL.

This clonotype was picked up many times. The rearrangement links TRBV7-2 to TRBJ2-5, with 10 bases that match TRBD1. Trimming took 7 bases from V and 4 from J; bases not matched to a gene: 9. The CDR3 loop spans 15 amino acids. Germline V gene sequence: CDR1 SGHTA, CDR2 FQGNSA. The CDR3 loop reads CASIQTGGGGETQYF. In DNA form, the CDR3 reads TGTGCCAGCATCCAGACAGGGGGCGGCGGAGAGACCCAGTACTTC.

The genes are TRBV13 and TRBJ2-6; 10 nucleotides match TRBD1. CDR3 length: 18 amino acids. Germline-derived CDR1 and CDR2 are PRHDT and FYEKMQ (reference sequence). The V segment lost 5 bases and the J segment 2 bases; nucleotides outside the gene matches: 9. CDR3 residues: CASSTKTGGMAGANVLTF. The DNA of the CDR3 is TGTGCCAGCAGCACAAAGACAGGGGGCATGGCTGGGGCCAACGTCCTGACTTTC. Full variable domain (outside the CDR3, taken from reference TRBV13 and TRBJ2-6): AAGVIQSPRHLIKEKRETATLKCYPIPRHDTVYWYQQGPGQDPQFLISFYEKMQSDKGSIPDRFSAQQFSDYHSELNMSSLELGDSALYFCASSTKTGGMAGANVLTFGAGSRLTVL.

This clonotype showed up many times. The chain employs TRBV7-9 and TRBJ1-6, with no clear D. CDR3 size: 12 residues. Between the trimmed V and J ends, which lost 8 bases and 10 bases, there was a span of 12 bases. Germline CDR1 and CDR2: SEHNR and FQNEAQ (reference sequence). The CDR3 spells CASEREPSPLHF. The CDR3, as DNA: TGTGCCAGCGAAAGAGAGCCGTCACCCCTCCACTTT.

This clonotype was recorded a few times. CDR3 DNA: TGCGCCAGCAGCTTGACCGGCATCGGGACAGGGGGCTCCTACGAGCAGTACTTC. This codes for CASSLTGIGTGGSYEQYF. The chain carries TRBV5-1 and TRBJ2-7; TRBD1 aligns across 11 bases. CDR3 length: 18 amino acids. Trimming at V came to 1 base and at J to 0 bases, leaving 9 bases not matched to a gene. CDR1 and CDR2 from the germline V gene are SGHRS and YFSETQ. The full variable domain, completed using reference TRBV5-1 and TRBJ2-7, is KAGVTQTPRYLIKTRGQQVTLSCSPISGHRSVSWYQQTPGQGLQFLFEYFSETQRNKGNFPGRFSGRQFSNSRSEMNVSTLELGDSALYLCASSLTGIGTGGSYEQYFGPGTRLTVT.

This chain uses TRBV5-1 with TRBJ2-5; D is perhaps TRBD2 (6 bases). Trimming pared 3 bases from V and 4 bases from J, leaving 16 bases between. The germline V gene encodes CDR1 SGHRS and CDR2 YFSETQ. The length of the CDR3 is 15 residues. CDR3 in DNA: TGCGCCAGCAGCTCAACCCCGGCGGGGTTAGAGACCCAGTACTTC. It yields the protein CASSSTPAGLETQYF.

The rearrangement uses TRBV12-3 or TRBV12-4 and TRBJ1-2; the D is unclear. This CDR3 is 13 amino acids long. V lost 3 bases and J lost 8, with 13 bases in between. CDR3 coding DNA: TGTGCCAGCAGTTTCTCACCCTGGGAAGGCTACACCTTC. It specifies CASSFSPWEGYTF.

A single count supports this clonotype. The genes are TRBV4-3 and TRBJ1-2; D might be TRBD1 (5 bases). Trimming shortened V by 0 bases and J by 2 bases, and 13 bases separated the two germline ends. The germline CDR1 and CDR2 sequences are LGHNA and YSLEER. The CDR3 has 16 residues. The CDR3 DNA reads as TGCGCCAGCAGCCAAGAACCCTCGGACAAGAACTATGGCTACACCTTC. Amino acids: CASSQEPSDKNYGYTF.

The rearrangement uses TRBV7-9 and TRBJ1-5; the match to TRBD1 covers 8 bases. The CDR3 has 13 amino acids. Germline V gene data show CDR1 as SEHNR and CDR2 as FQNEAQ (reference sequence). After removal of 5 bases from V and 5 bases from J, the junction contained 2 bases not matched to a gene. DNA of the CDR3: TGTGCCAGCAGCCGCAGGGGGCATCAGCCCCAGCATTTT. Protein product: CASSRRGHQPQHF.

This clonotype was counted only a few times. V usage is TRBV7-9 and J usage is TRBJ1-1, with D possibly TRBD1 on 6 matching bases. Germline V gene lookup returns CDR1 SEHNR and CDR2 FQNEAQ (reference sequence). This CDR3 comprises 17 residues. The V end was cut by 6 bases, the J end by 1 base, with 21 bases between. The CDR3 DNA follows: TGTGCCAGCAGACCCCCGGTCGGGGGGGCAGCGAACACTGAAGCTTTCTTT. This codes for CASRPPVGGAANTEAFF.

This clonotype was observed many times. The J gene is TRBJ1-2, the V gene TRBV9; 8 bases fit TRBD1. CDR3 length: 15 residues. V was clipped by 3 bases and J by 4 bases; unmatched bases: 8. Germline values: CDR1 SGDLS, CDR2 YYNGEE. This CDR3 is CASSADRGFAYGYTF. CDR3 bases: TGTGCCAGCAGCGCCGACAGGGGATTTGCCTATGGCTACACCTTC.

At least ten counts were recorded for this clonotype. This chain joins TRBV10-3 and TRBJ2-3; 8 bases fit TRBD2. The V gene's germline CDR1 is ENHRY and CDR2 SYGVKD. CDR3 length: 15 residues. V lost 10 bases and J lost 6; bases outside the gene matches: 15. In nucleotides, the CDR3 is TGTGCCACCGTCGGGAGGGGGGCCCCGTCGGATACGCAGTATTTT. Its translation is CATVGRGAPSDTQYF.

This chain links TRBV15 with TRBJ2-5; TRBD1 or TRBD2 may be the D gene (5 bases each). CDR3 length: 14 amino acids. Trimming stripped 1 base from V and 4 bases from J, with 10 bases between. Germline-derived CDR1 and CDR2 are LNHNV and YYDKDF (reference sequence). The CDR3 reads CATSRGPGGETQYF. As DNA, the CDR3 is TGTGCCACCAGCAGAGGCCCTGGGGGAGAGACCCAGTACTTC.

J is TRBJ1-2 and V is TRBV29-1; a possible D gene is TRBD1 (5 bases). The CDR3 is 13 residues long. Germline CDR1 reads SQVTM; CDR2 reads ANQGSEA. Deletions cut 2 bases from V and 6 bases from J, with 13 bases between. This CDR3 is CSVEFGARNGYTF. As DNA, the CDR3 is TGCAGCGTTGAATTTGGGGCCAGGAATGGCTACACCTTC.

The gene calls are TRBV7-2 and TRBJ2-7, with 8 bases identical to TRBD1. With 5 bases clipped from V and 0 bases from J, the junction kept 18 bases outside the gene matches. The germline V gene encodes CDR1 SGHTA and CDR2 FQGNSA. The CDR3 runs to 19 residues. The CDR3 loop is CASSIGTGWGQRASYEQYF. The CDR3 DNA follows: TGTGCCAGCAGCATAGGGACAGGTTGGGGCCAGCGGGCCTCCTACGAGCAGTACTTC.

The table lists this clonotype with many counts. The chain carries TRBV12-3 or TRBV12-4 and TRBJ1-5; no reliable D call. The CDR3 is 14 residues long. Trimming left V 1 base short and J 7 bases short, with 11 bases between. The CDR3 region has the DNA TGTGCCAGCAGTTTAGAGCCCTGGGGACAGCCCCAGCATTTT. The encoded protein is CASSLEPWGQPQHF.

V is TRBV5-5 and J is TRBJ1-2; no firm D call. The CDR3 spans 13 residues. The V gene lost 6 bases and the J gene lost 0 bases, with 9 bases spanning the gap. Germline CDR1 reads SGHKS; CDR2 reads YYEKEE (reference sequence). CDR3 DNA sequence: TGTGCCAGCAATACACCACCTAACTATGGCTACACCTTC. Translating gives CASNTPPNYGYTF.

This clonotype was found many times. The chain links TRBV6-6 to TRBJ1-5; the D gene is possibly TRBD1 (5 bases). The CDR3 has 14 residues. Germline V gene data show CDR1 as MNHNY and CDR2 as SVGAGI (reference sequence). V lost 6 bases, J lost 3 bases, and 12 bases lay in between. CDR3 in amino acids: CASSSQGHNQPQHF. The CDR3 DNA follows: TGTGCCAGCAGCTCTCAGGGCCACAATCAGCCCCAGCATTTT.